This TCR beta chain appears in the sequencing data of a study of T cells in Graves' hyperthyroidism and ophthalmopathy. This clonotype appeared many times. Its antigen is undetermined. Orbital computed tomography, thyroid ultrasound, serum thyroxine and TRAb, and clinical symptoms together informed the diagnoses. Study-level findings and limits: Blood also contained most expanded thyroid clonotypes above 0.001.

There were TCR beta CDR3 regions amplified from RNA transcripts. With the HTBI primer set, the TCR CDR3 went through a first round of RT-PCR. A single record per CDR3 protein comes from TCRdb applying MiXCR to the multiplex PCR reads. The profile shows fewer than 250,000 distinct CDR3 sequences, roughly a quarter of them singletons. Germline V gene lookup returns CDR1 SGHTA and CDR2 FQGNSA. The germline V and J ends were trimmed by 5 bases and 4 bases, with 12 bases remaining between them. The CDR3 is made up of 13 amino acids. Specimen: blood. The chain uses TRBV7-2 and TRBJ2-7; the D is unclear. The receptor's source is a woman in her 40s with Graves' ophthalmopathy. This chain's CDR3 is CASSPAPTYEQYF. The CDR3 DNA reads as TGTGCCAGCAGCCCAGCCCCCACTTACGAGCAGTACTTC.